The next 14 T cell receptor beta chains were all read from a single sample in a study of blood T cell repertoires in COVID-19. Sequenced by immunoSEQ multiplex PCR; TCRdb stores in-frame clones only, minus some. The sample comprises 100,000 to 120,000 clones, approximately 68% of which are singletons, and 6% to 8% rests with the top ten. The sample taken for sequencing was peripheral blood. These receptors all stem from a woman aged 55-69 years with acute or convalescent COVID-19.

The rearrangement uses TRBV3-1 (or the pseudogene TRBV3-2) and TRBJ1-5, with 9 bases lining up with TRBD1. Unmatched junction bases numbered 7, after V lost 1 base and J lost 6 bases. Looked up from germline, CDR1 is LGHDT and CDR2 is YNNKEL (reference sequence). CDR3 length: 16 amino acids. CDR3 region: CASSQAGTGRGQPQHF. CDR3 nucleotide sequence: TGTGCCAGCAGCCAAGCCGGGACAGGGCGCGGTCAGCCCCAGCATTTT.

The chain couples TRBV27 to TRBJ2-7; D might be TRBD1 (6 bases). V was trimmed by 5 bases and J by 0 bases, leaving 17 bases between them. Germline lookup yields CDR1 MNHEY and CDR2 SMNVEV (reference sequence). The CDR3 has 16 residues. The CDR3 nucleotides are TGTGCCAGCAGTCTTTCCGGACAGACCTACTCCTACGAGCAGTACTTC. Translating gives CASSLSGQTYSYEQYF.

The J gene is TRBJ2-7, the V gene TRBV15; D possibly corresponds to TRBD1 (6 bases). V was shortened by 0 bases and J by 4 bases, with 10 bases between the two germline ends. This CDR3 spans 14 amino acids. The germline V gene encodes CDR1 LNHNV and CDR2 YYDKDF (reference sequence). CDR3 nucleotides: TGTGCCACCAGCAGAGATCAAGGGGGTTACGAGCAGTACTTC. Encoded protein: CATSRDQGGYEQYF.

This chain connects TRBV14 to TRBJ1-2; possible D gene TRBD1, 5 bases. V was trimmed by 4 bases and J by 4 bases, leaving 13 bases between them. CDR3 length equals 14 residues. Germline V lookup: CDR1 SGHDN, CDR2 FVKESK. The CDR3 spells CASSPGAGRYGYTF. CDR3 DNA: TGTGCCAGCAGCCCCGGCGCAGGGCGCTATGGCTACACCTTC.

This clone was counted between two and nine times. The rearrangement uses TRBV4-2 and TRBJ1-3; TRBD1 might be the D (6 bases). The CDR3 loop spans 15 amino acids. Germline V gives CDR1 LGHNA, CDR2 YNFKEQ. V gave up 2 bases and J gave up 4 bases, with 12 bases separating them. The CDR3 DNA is TGTGCCAGCAGCCAACAACAGGGAACCGGAAACACCATATATTTT. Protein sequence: CASSQQQGTGNTIYF.

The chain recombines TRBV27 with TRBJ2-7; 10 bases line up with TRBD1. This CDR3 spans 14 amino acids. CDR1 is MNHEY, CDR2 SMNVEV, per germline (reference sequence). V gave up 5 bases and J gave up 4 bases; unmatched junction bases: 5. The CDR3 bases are TGTGCCAGCAGTCTGACAGGGGGCAGGTACGAGCAGTACTTC. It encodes CASSLTGGRYEQYF.

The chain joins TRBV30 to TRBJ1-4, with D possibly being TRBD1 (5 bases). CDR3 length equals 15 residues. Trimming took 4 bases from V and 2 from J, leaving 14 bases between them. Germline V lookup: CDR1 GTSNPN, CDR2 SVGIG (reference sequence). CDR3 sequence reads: CAWKALGVTNEKLFF. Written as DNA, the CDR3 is TGTGCCTGGAAGGCGCTAGGGGTGACTAATGAAAAACTGTTTTTT.

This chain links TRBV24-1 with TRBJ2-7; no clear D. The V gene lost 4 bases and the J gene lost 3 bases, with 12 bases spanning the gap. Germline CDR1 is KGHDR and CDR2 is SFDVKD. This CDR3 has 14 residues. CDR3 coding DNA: TGTGCCACCAGTGACACAGACGTTGGCTACGAGCAGTACTTC. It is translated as CATSDTDVGYEQYF.

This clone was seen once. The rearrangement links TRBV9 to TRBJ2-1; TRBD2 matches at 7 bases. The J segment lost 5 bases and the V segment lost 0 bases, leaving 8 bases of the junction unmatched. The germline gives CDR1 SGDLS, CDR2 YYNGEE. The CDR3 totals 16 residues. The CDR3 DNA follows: TGTGCCAGCAGCGTAGGTGGCGGGGGAGGAAACAATGAGCAGTTCTTC. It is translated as CASSVGGGGGNNEQFF.

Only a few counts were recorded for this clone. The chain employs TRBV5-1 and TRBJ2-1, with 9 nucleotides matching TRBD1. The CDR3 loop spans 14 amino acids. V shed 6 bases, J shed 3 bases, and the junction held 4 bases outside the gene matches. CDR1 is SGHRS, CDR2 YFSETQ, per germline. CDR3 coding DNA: TGCGCCAGCAAGACAGGGGGTAGCTACAATGAGCAGTTCTTC. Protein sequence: CASKTGGSYNEQFF. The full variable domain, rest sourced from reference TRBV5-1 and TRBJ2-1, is KAGVTQTPRYLIKTRGQQVTLSCSPISGHRSVSWYQQTPGQGLQFLFEYFSETQRNKGNFPGRFSGRQFSNSRSEMNVSTLELGDSALYLCASKTGGSYNEQFFGPGTRLTVL.

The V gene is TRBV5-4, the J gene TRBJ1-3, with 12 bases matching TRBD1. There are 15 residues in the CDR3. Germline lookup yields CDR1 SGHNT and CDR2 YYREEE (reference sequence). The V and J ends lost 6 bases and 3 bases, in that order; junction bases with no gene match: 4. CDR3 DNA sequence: TGTGCCAGCACGGGACAGGGGGCGAGTGGAAACACCATATATTTT. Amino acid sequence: CASTGQGASGNTIYF.

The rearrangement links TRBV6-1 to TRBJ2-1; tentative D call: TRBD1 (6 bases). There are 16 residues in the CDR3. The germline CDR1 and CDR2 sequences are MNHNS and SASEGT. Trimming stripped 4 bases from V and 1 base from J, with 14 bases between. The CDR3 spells CASSVNYRVSYNEQFF. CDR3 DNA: TGTGCCAGCAGTGTCAATTACAGGGTTTCCTACAATGAGCAGTTCTTC.

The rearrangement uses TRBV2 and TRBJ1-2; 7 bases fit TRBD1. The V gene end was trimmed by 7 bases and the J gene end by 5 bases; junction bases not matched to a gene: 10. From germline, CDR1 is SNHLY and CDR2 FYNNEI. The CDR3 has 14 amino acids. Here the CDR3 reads CASTGTVSVYGYTF. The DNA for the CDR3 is TGTGCCAGCACCGGGACAGTATCCGTTTATGGCTACACCTTC.

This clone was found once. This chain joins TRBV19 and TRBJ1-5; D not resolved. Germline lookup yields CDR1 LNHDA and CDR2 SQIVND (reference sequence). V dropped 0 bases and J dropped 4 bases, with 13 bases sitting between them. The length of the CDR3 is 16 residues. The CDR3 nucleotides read TGTGCCAGTAGTATAGATAACGGGGTCCCGAATCAGCCCCAGCATTTT. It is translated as CASSIDNGVPNQPQHF. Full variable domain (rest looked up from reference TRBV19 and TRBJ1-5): DGGITQSPKYLFRKEGQNVTLSCEQNLNHDAMYWYRQDPGQGLRLIYYSQIVNDFQKGDIAEGYSVSREKKESFPLTVTSAQKNPTAFYLCASSIDNGVPNQPQHFGDGTRLSIL.